The rows below give T cell receptor beta chains drawn from one sample of a study of cytomegalovirus exposure and HLA in healthy donors. Assay used: immunoSEQ multiplex PCR; TCRdb lists only in-frame clones, some missing. This table holds more than 90,000 clones, around 76% found once. Input material: PBMCs. These receptor sequences come from a human donor in good health. CDR3s include the opening cysteine and the closing phenylalanine or tryptophan. A D gene is named only where the DNA matches it firmly. Clone size appears in some rows only: once, few, many, or a class for an expanded clone.

>12|TRBV9|TRBJ2-3|few|.
CASRGHTDTQYF
TGTGCCAGCAGGGGGCACACAGATACGCAGTATTTT
>16|TRBV7-9|TRBJ1-4|.|TRBD1
CASSFSARQGDEKLFF
TGTGCCAGCAGCTTCTCCGCAAGACAGGGGGACGAAAAACTGTTTTTT
>14|TRBV6-5|TRBJ1-6|.|.
CASSYQGSESPLHF
TGTGCCAGCAGTTACCAGGGGTCGGAGTCACCCCTCCACTTT
>16|TRBV2|TRBJ2-3|.|TRBD2
CASTALLGGVRDTQYF
TGTGCCAGCACCGCCCTCCTCGGGGGGGTACGGGATACGCAGTATTTT
>13|TRBV14|TRBJ2-1|.|TRBD1
CASSLTGGAEQFF
TGTGCCAGCAGCCTTACAGGGGGCGCAGAGCAGTTCTTC
>13|TRBV30|TRBJ1-2|once|.
CAWATLSGPVHTF
TGTGCCTGGGCAACGCTGTCAGGGCCCGTCCACACCTTC
>14|TRBV11-2|TRBJ2-7|.|TRBD1
CASSSRQGKNEQYF
TGTGCCAGCAGCTCCAGACAGGGGAAAAACGAGCAGTACTTC
>20|TRBV4-3|TRBJ2-3|.|TRBD2
CASSQERVGTSGAWVDTQYF
TGCGCCAGCAGCCAAGAGAGAGTTGGTACTAGCGGGGCCTGGGTCGATACGCAGTATTTT
>16|TRBV7-9|TRBJ1-5|few|.
CASSPDGGLSNQPQHF
TGTGCCAGCAGCCCCGATGGGGGACTTAGCAATCAGCCCCAGCATTTT
>13|TRBV6-6|TRBJ1-1|.|TRBD1
CASRGQVNTEAFF
TGTGCCAGCAGGGGACAGGTGAACACTGAAGCTTTCTTT
>14|TRBV5-1|TRBJ2-7|.|.
CASSLLLESYEQYF
TGCGCCAGCAGCCTCCTTCTCGAGTCCTACGAGCAGTACTTC
>13|TRBV7-2|TRBJ2-3|.|TRBD2
CASSLGGETTQYF
TGTGCCAGCAGCTTGGGGGGGGAGACGACGCAGTATTTT
>15|TRBV5-6|TRBJ2-1|.|TRBD2
CASTYGGGRYNEQFF
TGTGCCAGCACCTACGGGGGGGGCCGGTACAATGAGCAGTTCTTC
>13|TRBV2|TRBJ1-2|.|.
CASTDRPAAGYTF
TGTGCCAGCACTGACCGACCTGCGGCTGGCTACACCTTC
>14|TRBV5-1|TRBJ2-5|.|TRBD1
CASRTTGGVETQYF
TGCGCCAGCAGAACGACAGGGGGTGTAGAGACCCAGTACTTC
>19|TRBV4-2|TRBJ2-3|once|TRBD2
CASSQDDKRLADFTDTQYF
TGTGCCAGCAGCCAAGATGATAAGAGACTAGCGGACTTCACAGATACGCAGTATTTT
>16|TRBV29-1|TRBJ2-1|few|TRBD2
CSVARTSGSTYNEQFF
TGCAGCGTCGCCCGGACTAGCGGGAGCACCTACAATGAGCAGTTCTTC
>14|TRBV5-1|TRBJ1-5|.|TRBD1
CASSEGQPNQPQHF
TGCGCCAGCAGCGAGGGACAGCCGAATCAGCCCCAGCATTTT
>14|TRBV7-2|TRBJ1-1|.|.
CASSLNAEITEAFF
TGTGCCAGCAGCTTAAACGCCGAGATCACTGAAGCTTTCTTT
>19|TRBV10-2|TRBJ1-4|.|.
CASSDGRAGIPATNEKLFF
TGCGCCAGCAGTGATGGTCGGGCAGGGATACCCGCAACTAATGAAAAACTGTTTTTT
>14|TRBV9|TRBJ1-3|many|.
CASSVEQAGHTIYF
TGTGCCAGCAGCGTAGAACAGGCCGGGCACACCATATATTTT
>14|TRBV9|TRBJ2-7|few|.
CASSVATRGYEQYF
TGTGCCAGCAGCGTAGCTACAAGGGGCTACGAGCAGTACTTC
>15|TRBV5-1|TRBJ2-3|.|TRBD2
CASSYGTSGTDTQYF
TGCGCCAGCAGCTATGGGACTAGCGGCACAGATACGCAGTATTTT
>15|TRBV10-3|TRBJ2-3|.|TRBD2
CAISEEGGRGDTQYF
TGTGCCATCAGTGAGGAGGGCGGGAGAGGGGATACGCAGTATTTT
>15|TRBV6-5|TRBJ2-7|.|.
CASSPKGLLPNEQYF
TGTGCCAGCAGTCCTAAGGGACTCCTTCCTAACGAGCAGTACTTC
>13|TRBV5-5|TRBJ1-5|.|.
CASSLAVIQPQHF
TGTGCCAGCAGCTTGGCTGTAATTCAGCCCCAGCATTTT
>16|TRBV5-1|TRBJ2-2|.|.
CASSLIQGPNTGELFF
TGCGCCAGCAGCTTGATACAGGGTCCAAACACCGGGGAGCTGTTTTTT
>17|TRBV11-2|TRBJ2-7|.|TRBD1
CASSRTTGGVITYEQYF
TGTGCCAGCAGCCGAACGACAGGGGGAGTTATTACCTACGAGCAGTACTTC
>11|TRBV11-2|TRBJ1-2|.|.
CASSFDWGYTF
TGTGCCAGCAGCTTCGACTGGGGCTACACCTTC
>16|TRBV7-2|TRBJ2-1|.|TRBD2
CASSAGPLAGYNEQFF
TGTGCCAGCAGCGCCGGCCCACTAGCGGGCTACAATGAGCAGTTCTTC
>15|TRBV10-3|TRBJ1-2|.|TRBD1
CATRGTGYFAGGYTF
TGTGCCACCCGGGGGACAGGGTACTTCGCGGGAGGCTACACCTTC
>14|TRBV11-2|TRBJ1-5|.|.
CASSLVGGYQPQHF
TGTGCCAGCAGCTTAGTGGGGGGATATCAGCCCCAGCATTTT
>15|TRBV14|TRBJ2-7|.|.
CASSQWAGSLYEQYF
TGTGCCAGCAGCCAATGGGCAGGGTCCCTCTACGAGCAGTACTTC
>14|TRBV18|TRBJ2-3|.|.
CASSPPEATDTQYF
TGTGCCAGCTCACCACCCGAGGCCACAGATACGCAGTATTTT
>17|TRBV2|TRBJ2-4|few|TRBD2
CASSVGALGGAKNIQYF
TGTGCCAGCAGTGTTGGGGCCTTGGGGGGGGCCAAAAACATTCAGTACTTC
>12|TRBV5-5|TRBJ2-5|.|.
CASSPARETQYF
TGTGCCAGCAGCCCCGCCAGAGAGACCCAGTACTTC
>17|TRBV5-1|TRBJ1-4|.|.
CASSLIWRQDANEKLFF
TGCGCCAGCAGCTTGATTTGGAGACAGGATGCTAATGAAAAACTGTTTTTT
>15|TRBV6-4|TRBJ1-5|.|TRBD1
CASSVTGGWGQPQHF
TGTGCCAGCAGTGTGACAGGGGGCTGGGGGCAGCCCCAGCATTTT
>17|TRBV5-1|TRBJ2-7|few|TRBD2
CASSWGLAGGPPSEQYF
TGCGCCAGCAGCTGGGGACTAGCGGGAGGGCCTCCGTCCGAGCAGTACTTC
>14|TRBV7-9|TRBJ1-1|once|.
CASSLIRGNTEAFF
TGTGCCAGCAGCTTGATACGGGGAAACACTGAAGCTTTCTTT
>13|TRBV30|TRBJ1-2|.|.
CAWSVVTGKGYTF
TGTGCCTGGAGTGTAGTAACAGGGAAGGGCTACACCTTC
>15|TRBV6-5|TRBJ1-2|.|TRBD1
CASSYSTGGSRGYTF
TGTGCCAGCAGTTACTCGACAGGGGGCTCTCGAGGCTACACCTTC
>13|TRBV7-9|TRBJ1-1|.|.
CASSTRTYTEAFF
TGTGCCAGCAGCACCCGGACTTACACTGAAGCTTTCTTT
>13|TRBV18|TRBJ1-1|.|TRBD1
CASSNGDRAEAFF
TGTGCCAGCTCCAACGGCGACAGGGCTGAAGCTTTCTTT
>16|TRBV18|TRBJ1-6|.|TRBD1
CASSLRDRERNSPLHF
TGTGCCAGCTCACTACGGGACAGGGAGAGGAATTCACCCCTCCACTTT
>12|TRBV6-5|TRBJ1-6|.|TRBD1
CASRRETGHLHF
TGTGCCAGCCGGAGGGAGACAGGGCACCTCCACTTT
>14|TRBV27|TRBJ2-7|.|TRBD2
CASSSGTSGKVQYF
TGTGCCAGCAGTTCCGGGACTAGCGGTAAAGTGCAGTACTTC